This T cell receptor (beta chain) was identified in a study of shared clonotypes between healthy human individuals. Study results and limitations: The naive CD4 repertoires of several donors were compared, and around 5% of clonotypes were shared.

Clones were sequenced by immunoSEQ multiplex PCR, and TCRdb holds only the in-frame ones, with some missing. The sample includes about 730,000 clones, around 77% seen only once; the top ten take around 1.8%. As for this clone: Its antigen is not known.

The CD4+ fraction was divided into a CD45RA+ naive subset and a CD45RA-negative memory subset. Trimming took 2 bases from V and 2 from J, leaving 16 bases between them. The CDR3 is 16 residues long. CDR1 is KGHSH and CDR2 is LQKENI in the germline V gene. The sequence was obtained from a young woman in good health. V gene TRBV18 combines with J gene TRBJ2-7, with a weak D call TRBD2 (5 bases). Sequencing input: memory CD4+ T cells sorted from blood. Described subset: CD45RA-negative fraction. The CDR3 reads CASSPTRTSPAYEQYF. CDR3 in DNA: TGTGCCAGCTCACCAACTAGGACGTCACCCGCCTACGAGCAGTACTTC.